This TCR beta chain is from a study of control samples from healthy donors and cancer patients. The CDR3 spans 13 residues. Germline V gives CDR1 SGHVS, CDR2 FNYEAQ. Trimming stripped 3 bases from V and 3 bases from J, with 6 bases between. Sequencing was performed with immunoSEQ multiplex PCR; in TCRdb, only in-frame clones are kept and a portion is missing. The table includes about 92,000 clones, more than 75% detected once. The chain carries TRBV7-6 and TRBJ2-1; tentatively, D is TRBD2 (6 bases). The receptor comes from a woman aged 55-70 years in good health. Sequences were obtained from blood. DNA of the CDR3: TGTGCCAGCAGCTTGGGACTCTACAATGAGCAGTTCTTC. It is translated as CASSLGLYNEQFF. Based on the CDR3 plus reference TRBV7-6 and TRBJ2-1, the full variable domain is GAGVSQSPRYKVTKRGQDVALRCDPISGHVSLYWYRQALGQGPEFLTYFNYEAQQDKSGLPNDRFSAERPEGSISTLTIQRTEQRDSAMYRCASSLGLYNEQFFGPGTRLTVL.